The sequence of this T cell receptor (beta chain) was determined in a study of blood T cell repertoires in COVID-19. About the study: Samples taken during acute and convalescent COVID-19 were collected in the United States, Italy and Spain. Nucleic acid was either cDNA or gDNA, and it came from T cells, B-cell-depleted T cells, or PBMCs.

Authors' methods: Reference gene primer amplification gave estimated nucleated cell counts. The assay was immunoSEQ multiplex PCR, and TCRdb's table has in-frame clones only and misses some. The D gene and trimming were derived from the DNA, and the V and J assignments and clone size from that table. The sample records roughly 46,000 clones, under 90% being singletons. The trim removed 4 bases at V and 0 bases at J, leaving 6 bases unmatched. Germline V gives CDR1 SGHTA, CDR2 FQGTGA. This CDR3 contains 16 residues. The clonotype was recovered from a man aged 55 to 69 with acute or convalescent COVID-19. Sequences were obtained from peripheral blood. The rearrangement links TRBV7-3 to TRBJ2-1; TRBD2 matches at 7 bases. The CDR3 loop reads CASSSDGRSSYNEQFF. The CDR3 nucleotides read TGTGCCAGCAGCTCGGACGGGAGGAGCTCCTACAATGAGCAGTTCTTC.